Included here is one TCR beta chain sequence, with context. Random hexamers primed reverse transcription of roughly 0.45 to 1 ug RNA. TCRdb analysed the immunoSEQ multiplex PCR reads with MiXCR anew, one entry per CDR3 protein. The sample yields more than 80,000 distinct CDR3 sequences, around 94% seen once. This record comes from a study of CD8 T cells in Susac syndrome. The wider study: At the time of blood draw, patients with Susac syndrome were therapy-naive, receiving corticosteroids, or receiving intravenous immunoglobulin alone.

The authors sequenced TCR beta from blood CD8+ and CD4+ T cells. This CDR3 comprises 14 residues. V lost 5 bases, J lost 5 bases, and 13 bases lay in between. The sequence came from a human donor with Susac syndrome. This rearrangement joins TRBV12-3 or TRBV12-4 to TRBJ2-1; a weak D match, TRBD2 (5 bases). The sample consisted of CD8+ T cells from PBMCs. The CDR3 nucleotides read TGTGCCAGCAGTCAGACCGGGAACCACAATGAGCAGTTCTTC. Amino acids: CASSQTGNHNEQFF.